This T cell receptor (beta chain) was recorded in a study of control samples from healthy donors and cancer patients. The CDR3 runs to 16 residues. Trimming stripped 3 bases from V and 2 bases from J, with 14 bases between. Germline loops: CDR1 MGHRA, CDR2 YSYEKL. The method was immunoSEQ multiplex PCR; TCRdb's version includes in-frame clones alone and lacks a portion of them. The sample consists of about 110,000 clones, approximately 80% of them appearing once. This chain uses TRBV4-1 with TRBJ1-3; D possibly corresponds to TRBD1 (6 bases). Source material: blood. This TCR came from a man aged 18 to 30 in good health. CDR3 nucleotides: TGCGCCAGCAGCCAGGAACCTCAGGGGCCTGGAAACACCATATATTTT. Residues: CASSQEPQGPGNTIYF.